Below are 30 T cell receptor beta chains sequenced from a single sample in a study of T cell responses to AZD1222 COVID-19 vaccine. Sequenced by immunoSEQ multiplex PCR; TCRdb stores in-frame clones only, minus some. The sample holds some 130,000 clones; about nine tenths are singletons and the top ten take about 6%. The material sequenced was peripheral blood, taken on day 0 of AZD1222 vaccination. Receptors originate from an adult in good health.

This sequence joins TRBV19 and TRBJ2-1; TRBD1 matches at 7 bases. CDR1 is LNHDA, CDR2 SQIVND, per germline (reference sequence). Losses at the gene ends were 6 bases for V and 0 bases for J; bases not matched to a gene: 14. The CDR3 contains 18 residues. The CDR3 sequence: CASSHDREPLSSYNEQFF. CDR3 coding DNA: TGTGCCAGTAGCCACGACAGGGAACCGTTGAGCTCCTACAATGAGCAGTTCTTC.

The chain links TRBV5-4 to TRBJ1-2; D is perhaps TRBD1 (5 bases). Germline V gene sequence: CDR1 SGHNT, CDR2 YYREEE (reference sequence). Deletions cut 4 bases from V and 9 bases from J, with 16 bases between. The CDR3 loop spans 13 amino acids. Here the CDR3 reads CASSPGTELSYTF. In nucleotides, the CDR3 is TGTGCCAGCAGCCCGGGGACGGAACTTAGCTACACCTTC.

The chain combines TRBV7-9 with TRBJ2-7; D call uncertain. The CDR3 runs to 19 residues. Germline lookup yields CDR1 SEHNR and CDR2 FQNEAQ (reference sequence). V was clipped by 0 bases and J by 0 bases, with 21 bases between them. The CDR3 nucleotides read TGTGCCAGCAGCTTAGCGGAAGAATCTTTCCGCCTAAGCTCCTACGAGCAGTACTTC. It specifies CASSLAEESFRLSSYEQYF.

This sequence joins TRBV5-1 and TRBJ2-2; 7 bases match TRBD2. The CDR3 totals 16 residues. The germline V gene encodes CDR1 SGHRS and CDR2 YFSETQ. V shed 4 bases and J 4 bases; nucleotides not matched to a gene: 10. The CDR3 reads CASSGSLREGTGELFF. The CDR3, as DNA: TGCGCCAGCAGCGGCTCTCTCAGGGAGGGCACCGGGGAGCTGTTTTTT.

The genes are TRBV23-1 and TRBJ1-2, with D perhaps TRBD1 (5 bases). TRBV23-1 is known as an ORF, though its function is uncertain. This CDR3 spans 13 amino acids. V lost 0 bases and J 12 bases, leaving 14 bases between the germline ends. Written as DNA, the CDR3 is TGCGCCAGCAGTCAATCCAGGGAGCAGGGTAACACCTTC. Protein: CASSQSREQGNTF.

This clone was recorded once. This chain connects TRBV6-8 to TRBJ2-3, with 10 bases that match TRBD2. V dropped 7 bases and J dropped 3; count of bases not matched to a gene: 13. The CDR3 runs to 17 residues. Germline loops: CDR1 MNHGY, CDR2 SAAAGT. The CDR3 spells CASTKGFQRGGTDTQYF. CDR3 in DNA: TGTGCCAGCACCAAGGGGTTTCAGCGGGGGGGGACAGATACGCAGTATTTT.

This clone appeared once. The chain combines TRBV5-8 with TRBJ1-2; D not resolved. CDR1 is SGHTS, CDR2 YDEGEE, per germline. This CDR3 region has 9 residues. V lost 5 bases to trimming and J lost 8 bases, with 4 bases between them. Here the CDR3 reads CASRDGYTF. CDR3 sequence (DNA): TGTGCCAGCAGGGACGGCTACACCTTC.

This clone was seen only a few times. The chain links TRBV7-2 to TRBJ1-4; perhaps TRBD1 as D (6 bases). Germline V gene sequence: CDR1 SGHTA, CDR2 FQGNSA. Trimming removed 5 bases from V and 8 bases from J, with 15 bases in between. The CDR3 sequence is 14 residues long. The CDR3 DNA sequence: TGTGCCAGCAGCCCCGGGGGCCTTAAGGAAAAACTGTTTTTT. It yields the protein CASSPGGLKEKLFF. The entire variable domain, with the rest obtained from reference TRBV7-2 and TRBJ1-4, is as follows: GAGVSQSPSNKVTEKGKDVELRCDPISGHTALYWYRQSLGQGLEFLIYFQGNSAPDKSGLPSDRFSAERTGGSVSTLTIQRTQQEDSAVYLCASSPGGLKEKLFFGSGTQLSVL.

The chain joins TRBV6-5 to TRBJ1-2, with D perhaps TRBD1 (6 bases). The germline V and J ends were trimmed by 7 bases and 4 bases, with 16 bases remaining between them. This CDR3 is built from 14 residues. Germline V gives CDR1 MNHEY, CDR2 SVGAGI. The CDR3 loop is CASNQGTSVYGYTF. For the CDR3, the DNA is TGTGCCAGCAACCAAGGGACATCAGTCTATGGCTACACCTTC.

The chain joins TRBV6-5 to TRBJ1-1; tentative D call: TRBD1 (6 bases). The V and J ends lost 5 bases and 4 bases respectively, with 17 bases between them. The CDR3 extends over 15 amino acids. Germline-derived CDR1 and CDR2 are MNHEY and SVGAGI. CDR3: CASSKLQGIGTEAFF. The DNA of the CDR3 is TGTGCCAGCAGTAAACTACAGGGTATTGGCACTGAAGCTTTCTTT.

The chain links TRBV19 to TRBJ1-5; D is possibly TRBD1 (5 bases). Germline loops: CDR1 LNHDA, CDR2 SQIVND (reference sequence). The V gene lost 4 bases and the J gene lost 5 bases, with 18 bases spanning the gap. The CDR3 contains 16 residues. The CDR3 spells CASSNLGTPRDQPQHF. The CDR3 DNA sequence: TGTGCCAGTAGTAACCTAGGGACCCCTAGGGATCAGCCCCAGCATTTT.

The V and J genes are TRBV5-4 and TRBJ1-5; the D is unclear. From germline, CDR1 is SGHNT and CDR2 YYREEE (reference sequence). The CDR3 spans 14 residues. Trimming stripped 1 base from V and 1 base from J, with 6 bases between. The CDR3 spells CASSLMGSNQPQHF. CDR3 in DNA: TGTGCCAGCAGCTTGATGGGGAGCAATCAGCCCCAGCATTTT.

This clone was seen a handful of times. The V gene is TRBV3-1 (or the pseudogene TRBV3-2), the J gene TRBJ2-4; 11 nucleotides match TRBD2. The V segment lost 3 bases and the J segment 7 bases; nucleotides outside the gene matches: 8. Germline V gene sequence: CDR1 LGHDT, CDR2 YNNKEL (reference sequence). CDR3 size: 16 residues. The DNA for the CDR3 is TGTGCCAGCAGCCAGGGTAGCGGGGGGGTCTGGAACATTCAGTACTTC. This gives the protein CASSQGSGGVWNIQYF.

This clone showed up just once. In DNA, the CDR3 is TGCAGTGCTAGTAACCGAGAGACCCAGTACTTC. Its translation is CSASNRETQYF. The V call is TRBV20-1, the J call TRBJ2-5; D ambiguous. In germline, CDR1 is DFQATT, CDR2 SNEGSKA (reference sequence). V was pared by 3 bases and J by 4 bases, with 6 bases between. This CDR3 is built from 11 residues.

This clone was recorded a few times. The rearrangement uses TRBV11-2 and TRBJ1-1; no clear D gene. V was trimmed by 5 bases and J by 4 bases, leaving 11 bases between them. This CDR3 has 13 residues. CDR1 SGHAT and CDR2 FQNNGV come from the germline V gene. The CDR3 nucleotides are TGTGCCAGCAGCAGATTCAGAGGCACTGAAGCTTTCTTT. It encodes CASSRFRGTEAFF.

This chain's CDR3 is CASLPGNTEAFF. CDR3 DNA: TGTGCCAGCCTCCCCGGGAACACTGAAGCTTTCTTT. The chain combines TRBV6-5 with TRBJ1-1, with D hard to call. V was shortened by 8 bases and J by 1 base, with 8 bases between the two germline ends. CDR1 is MNHEY and CDR2 is SVGAGI in the germline V gene. This CDR3 has 12 amino acids.

The chain carries TRBV12-3 or TRBV12-4 and TRBJ2-3, with D possibly being TRBD1 (5 bases). Trimming cost V 6 bases and J 6 bases, with 13 bases left between them. CDR3 length equals 13 residues. CDR3 residues: CASSRLGADTQYF. CDR3 DNA: TGTGCCAGCAGCCGCCTTGGGGCGGATACGCAGTATTTT.

The chain has TRBV7-8 and TRBJ2-7; 10 nucleotides align to TRBD1. The trim removed 4 bases at V and 3 bases at J, leaving 12 bases unmatched. The CDR3 covers 17 residues. The germline V gene has CDR1 SGHVS and CDR2 FQNEAQ. CDR3 bases: TGTGCCAGCAGCTGGGGGACAGGGGTAAGCGGGGGCTACGAGCAGTACTTC. This translates into CASSWGTGVSGGYEQYF.

Only a few counts were recorded for this clone. The V and J genes are TRBV7-2 and TRBJ1-5, with a tentative D call TRBD1 (5 bases). Germline CDR1 and CDR2: SGHTA and FQGNSA. The ends were cut back, 6 bases at V and 5 bases at J, with 14 bases in the middle. The CDR3 is 14 amino acids. The CDR3 DNA follows: TGTGCCAGCAGTACCGACAGAGTAGATCAGCCCCAGCATTTT. This sequence encodes CASSTDRVDQPQHF.

The chain recombines TRBV11-2 with TRBJ2-1, with 9 bases matching TRBD2. The germline CDR1 and CDR2 sequences are SGHAT and FQNNGV. The CDR3 is made up of 15 amino acids. Trimming removed 4 bases from V and 5 bases from J; junction bases left unmatched: 6. CDR3: CASSYSGGIDNEQFF. The CDR3 bases are TGTGCCAGCAGCTATAGCGGGGGTATAGACAATGAGCAGTTCTTC.

The chain links TRBV7-9 to TRBJ1-2; D not resolved. The CDR3 covers 16 residues. Trimming took off 4 bases at V and 2 bases at J, with 17 bases between the two ends. The germline V gene has CDR1 SEHNR and CDR2 FQNEAQ (reference sequence). The CDR3 reads CASSSFPPTANYGYTF. The CDR3 DNA reads TGTGCCAGCAGCTCATTCCCGCCGACCGCGAACTATGGCTACACCTTC. Drawing the rest from reference TRBV7-9 and TRBJ1-2, the complete variable domain is DTGVSQNPRHKITKRGQNVTFRCDPISEHNRLYWYRQTLGQGPEFLTYFQNEAQLEKSRLLSDRFSAERPKGSFSTLEIQRTEQGDSAMYLCASSSFPPTANYGYTFGSGTRLTVV.

The rearrangement uses TRBV5-5 and TRBJ2-7; no clear D gene. The CDR3 sequence is 12 residues long. CDR1 is SGHKS and CDR2 is YYEKEE in the germline V gene (reference sequence). V dropped 6 bases and J dropped 2 bases, with 9 bases sitting between them. CDR3 nucleotide sequence: TGTGCCAGCACCTCCGCCCCCTACGAGCAGTACTTC. As protein: CASTSAPYEQYF. Full variable domain (remainder filled in from reference TRBV5-5 and TRBJ2-7): DAGVTQSPTHLIKTRGQQVTLRCSPISGHKSVSWYQQVLGQGPQFIFQYYEKEERGRGNFPDRFSARQFPNYSSELNVNALLLGDSALYLCASTSAPYEQYFGPGTRLTVT.

As regards this clone: An end of the junction differs from the germline gene, which may be a read error. Here the CDR3 reads CASSELTGGKTYF. CDR3 coding DNA: TGTGCCAGCAGTGAGTTGACAGGGGGCAAGACCTACTTC. The chain combines TRBV6-1 with TRBJ1-2, with TRBD1 matching 10 bases. Germline CDR1 is MNHNS and CDR2 is SASEGT. This CDR3 is built from 13 residues.

V gene TRBV3-1 (or the pseudogene TRBV3-2) combines with J gene TRBJ1-1; the D is unclear. Trimming left V 1 base short and J 1 base short, with 4 bases between. This CDR3 is 13 amino acids long. Germline V gives CDR1 LGHDT, CDR2 YNNKEL (reference sequence). The CDR3 nucleotides are TGTGCCAGCAGCCAAGGGGCGAACACTGAAGCTTTCTTT. Amino acid sequence: CASSQGANTEAFF.

The V gene is TRBV7-9, the J gene TRBJ1-5; possible D gene TRBD1, 5 bases. The CDR3 is 13 residues long. Germline V gives CDR1 SEHNR, CDR2 FQNEAQ (reference sequence). V lost 5 bases to trimming and J lost 5 bases, with 10 bases between them. The CDR3 region is CASSRDADQPQHF. The DNA for the CDR3 is TGTGCCAGCAGCCGGGACGCGGATCAGCCCCAGCATTTT.

The chain links TRBV3-1 (or the pseudogene TRBV3-2) to TRBJ1-2; D is unresolved. The CDR3 has 13 residues. Between the trimmed V and J ends, which lost 8 bases and 2 bases, there was a span of 12 bases. Germline V lookup: CDR1 LGHDT, CDR2 YNNKEL (reference sequence). The CDR3 DNA reads as TGTGCCAGCGGCTTCAATTCCAACTATGGCTACACCTTC. It codes for CASGFNSNYGYTF.

This chain connects TRBV3-1 (or the pseudogene TRBV3-2) to TRBJ2-5; unclear D gene. Per germline, CDR1 LGHDT and CDR2 YNNKEL (reference sequence). V shed 5 bases and J shed 0 bases, with 4 bases lying between them. The CDR3 has 12 amino acids. The CDR3 loop reads CASSVYQETQYF. The CDR3 DNA is TGTGCCAGCAGCGTGTACCAAGAGACCCAGTACTTC.

The sample holds a few counts of this clone. The chain uses TRBV6-5 and TRBJ2-1; D gene ambiguous. This CDR3 contains 11 residues. Trimming shortened V by 7 bases and J by 10 bases, and 11 bases separated the two germline ends. Germline CDR1 is MNHEY and CDR2 is SVGAGI. In DNA form, the CDR3 reads TGTGCCAGCATCATCGCAAGAGAGCAGTTCTTC. Protein: CASIIAREQFF.

The chain joins TRBV6-5 to TRBJ1-1, with D possibly being TRBD1 (5 bases). CDR3 length equals 13 residues. Germline-derived CDR1 and CDR2 are MNHEY and SVGAGI. V lost 6 bases and J 4 bases, leaving 12 bases between the germline ends. The CDR3 sequence is CASRRGVGTEAFF. CDR3 nucleotide sequence: TGTGCCAGCAGACGGGGGGTAGGCACTGAAGCTTTCTTT.

The chain uses TRBV6-6 and TRBJ2-7, with 10 bases aligning to TRBD2. V gave up 0 bases and J gave up 0 bases; unmatched junction bases: 2. The CDR3 length is 16 residues. CDR1 and CDR2 from the germline V gene are MNHNY and SVGAGI (reference sequence). In DNA form, the CDR3 reads TGTGCCAGCAGTTACTCAGAGCGGGGGGGCTCCTACGAGCAGTACTTC. Amino acids: CASSYSERGGSYEQYF.